The 3 T cell receptor beta chains below come from one sample, sequenced in a study of CD4+ T cells in melanoma. This table comes from immunoSEQ multiplex PCR, and its TCRdb copy is limited to in-frame clones, with some not included. The table has about 4,000 clones, around 68% seen once. Sequenced material: cells from a culture (not recorded whether cultured in vitro). The receptors come from a human donor with melanoma.

The sample holds one count of this clone. Other DNA sequences in the sample encode the same CDR3. The chain recombines TRBV4-3 with TRBJ1-2; no clear D. V dropped 0 bases and J dropped 2 bases, with 10 bases sitting between them. This CDR3 region has 15 residues. Germline V gives CDR1 LGHNA, CDR2 YSLEER. The CDR3 protein is CASSQDRTANYGYTF. The DNA for the CDR3 is TGCGCCAGCAGCCAAGATCGTACAGCCAACTATGGCTACACCTTC.

By sample fraction, this clone is medium-sized. The V call is TRBV28, the J call TRBJ1-5; unclear D gene. The CDR3 has 14 amino acids. Trimming took 5 bases from V and 0 from J, leaving 8 bases between them. Germline V gives CDR1 MDHEN, CDR2 SYDVKM. This CDR3 reads CASSGIYSNQPQHF. In DNA form, the CDR3 reads TGTGCCAGCAGTGGCATTTATAGCAATCAGCCCCAGCATTTT.

The J gene is TRBJ1-6, the V gene TRBV7-9, with D unresolved. Germline V gene data show CDR1 as SEHNR and CDR2 as FQNEAQ (reference sequence). The CDR3 has 14 amino acids. V dropped 5 bases and J dropped 9 bases, with 14 bases sitting between them. Here the CDR3 reads CASSPDYWGSPLHF. In nucleotides, the CDR3 is TGTGCCAGCAGCCCCGATTACTGGGGTTCACCCCTCCACTTT.